This T cell receptor (beta chain) was recovered during a study of blood T cells in healthy people across ages. To note about this clonotype: The antigen remains undetermined.

Then a second PCR, running roughly 7 to 11 cycles, was carried out with a sample-barcoded 5' primer and a J-beta primer mix. Via MiXCR, TCRdb re-called the 5' RACE reads, giving one row per CDR3 protein. The sample has 1.5 million to 2 million distinct CDR3 sequences, about 50% seen once; the top ten hold roughly 2.1%. Per sample, at least 5 micrograms of total RNA were extracted. General study points: Researchers judged that diversity estimates from one million T cells fell short of true values. TCR beta diversity, measured per million T cells, fell in a roughly linear way with age.

The specimen sequenced was blood. This clonotype was obtained from a middle-aged woman in good health.

Here the CDR3 DNA reads TGCGCCAGCAGCCAAGATACTACGGCAGCGAATAACTATGGCTACACCTTC. Protein sequence: CASSQDTTAANNYGYTF. This chain connects TRBV4-3 to TRBJ1-2; no clear D. CDR1 and CDR2 from the germline V gene are LGHNA and YSLEER. V shed 0 bases and J shed 1 base, with 15 bases lying between them. The CDR3 has 17 residues.